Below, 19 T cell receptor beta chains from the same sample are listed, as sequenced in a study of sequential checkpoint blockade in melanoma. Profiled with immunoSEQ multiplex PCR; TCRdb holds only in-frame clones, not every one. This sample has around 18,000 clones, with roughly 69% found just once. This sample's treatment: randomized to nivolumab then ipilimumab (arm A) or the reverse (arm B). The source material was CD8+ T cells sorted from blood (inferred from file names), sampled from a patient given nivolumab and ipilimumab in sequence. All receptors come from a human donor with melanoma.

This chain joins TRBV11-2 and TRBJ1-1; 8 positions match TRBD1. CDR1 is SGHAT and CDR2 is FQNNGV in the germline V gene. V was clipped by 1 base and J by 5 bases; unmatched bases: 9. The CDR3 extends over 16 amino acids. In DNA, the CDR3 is TGTGCCAGCAGCTTAGTGGGGGGGACAGGCGGGACTGAAGCTTTCTTT. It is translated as CASSLVGGTGGTEAFF.

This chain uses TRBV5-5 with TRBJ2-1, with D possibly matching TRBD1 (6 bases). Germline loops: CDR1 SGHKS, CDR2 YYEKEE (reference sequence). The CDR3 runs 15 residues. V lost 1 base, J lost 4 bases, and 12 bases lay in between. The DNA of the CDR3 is TGTGCCAGCAGCTTGACAGGGAGCGTATACAATGAGCAGTTCTTC. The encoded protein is CASSLTGSVYNEQFF.

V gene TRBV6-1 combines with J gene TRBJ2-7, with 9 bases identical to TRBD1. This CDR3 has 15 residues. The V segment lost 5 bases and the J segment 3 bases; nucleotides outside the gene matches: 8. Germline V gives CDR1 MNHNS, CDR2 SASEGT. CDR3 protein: CASSHFSGQGYEQYF. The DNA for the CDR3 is TGTGCCAGCAGTCACTTTTCGGGACAGGGCTACGAGCAGTACTTC.

The CDR3 DNA follows: TGTGCCAGCTCACCGAACAGGGGATTGTACGAGCAGTACTTC. Protein: CASSPNRGLYEQYF. This chain links TRBV18 with TRBJ2-7, with TRBD1 matching 7 bases. The CDR3 is 14 amino acids. Germline V CDR1 and CDR2: KGHSH, LQKENI. The V gene end was trimmed by 3 bases and the J gene end by 4 bases; junction bases not matched to a gene: 6.

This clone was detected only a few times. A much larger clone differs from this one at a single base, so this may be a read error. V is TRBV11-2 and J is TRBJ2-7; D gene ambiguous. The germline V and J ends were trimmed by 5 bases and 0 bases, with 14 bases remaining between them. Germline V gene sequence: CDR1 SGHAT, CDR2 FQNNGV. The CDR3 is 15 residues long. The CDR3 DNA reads TGTGCCAGCAGCCAAGCTGTAGTGTCCTCCTACGAGCAGTACTTC. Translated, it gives CASSQAVVSSYEQYF.

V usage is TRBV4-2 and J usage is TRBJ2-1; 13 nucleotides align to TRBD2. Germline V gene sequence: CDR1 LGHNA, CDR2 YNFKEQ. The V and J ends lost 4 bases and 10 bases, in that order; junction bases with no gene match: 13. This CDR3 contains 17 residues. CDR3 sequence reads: CASSREDSGLAGFEQFF. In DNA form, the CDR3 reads TGTGCCAGCAGCCGAGAAGATTCGGGACTAGCGGGATTCGAGCAGTTCTTC.

The DNA of the CDR3 is TGCGCCAGCAGCCCGAGACAGGGGGACACCTACGAGCAGTACTTC. As protein: CASSPRQGDTYEQYF. The chain recombines TRBV4-1 with TRBJ2-7; 9 bases match TRBD1. Germline V gives CDR1 MGHRA, CDR2 YSYEKL. The V segment lost 4 bases and the J segment 2 bases; nucleotides outside the gene matches: 6. The CDR3 consists of 15 residues.

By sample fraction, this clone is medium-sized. The CDR3 here is CASSLGTAPANTEAFF. The CDR3 bases are TGTGCCAGCAGCCTCGGGACAGCCCCCGCGAACACTGAAGCTTTCTTT. The rearrangement uses TRBV11-2 and TRBJ1-1, with 7 nucleotides matching TRBD1. V lost 5 bases and J lost 1; bases outside the gene matches: 10. The germline CDR1 and CDR2 sequences are SGHAT and FQNNGV. CDR3 size: 16 residues.

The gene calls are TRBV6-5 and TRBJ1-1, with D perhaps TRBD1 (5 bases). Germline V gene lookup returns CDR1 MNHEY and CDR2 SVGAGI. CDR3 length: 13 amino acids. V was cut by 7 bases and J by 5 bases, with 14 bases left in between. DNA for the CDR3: TGTGCCAGCACCTACCGGGGGGGGACTGAAGCTTTCTTT. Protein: CASTYRGGTEAFF.

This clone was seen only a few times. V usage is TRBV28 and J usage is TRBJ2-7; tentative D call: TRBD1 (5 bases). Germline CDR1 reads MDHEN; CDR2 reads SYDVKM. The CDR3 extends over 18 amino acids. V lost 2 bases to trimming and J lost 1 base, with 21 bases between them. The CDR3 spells CASSLRWLGSGQSYEQYF. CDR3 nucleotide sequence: TGTGCCAGCAGTTTAAGGTGGCTCGGGTCAGGGCAGTCCTACGAGCAGTACTTC.

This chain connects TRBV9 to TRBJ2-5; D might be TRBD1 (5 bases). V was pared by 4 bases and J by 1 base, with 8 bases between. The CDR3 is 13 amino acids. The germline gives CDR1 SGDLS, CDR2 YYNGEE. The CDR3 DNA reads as TGTGCCAGCAGCCAGGACATCCAAGAGACCCAGTACTTC. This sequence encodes CASSQDIQETQYF.

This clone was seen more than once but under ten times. The CDR3 loop reads CASSLGAGTANNEQFF. DNA for the CDR3: TGTGCCAGCAGCTTGGGGGCCGGGACAGCTAACAATGAGCAGTTCTTC. The gene calls are TRBV5-6 and TRBJ2-1, with 7 bases aligning to TRBD1. This CDR3 contains 16 residues. The junction had 8 bases not matched to a gene; V was cut back by 0 bases and J by 5 bases. Germline V lookup: CDR1 SGHDT, CDR2 YYEEEE.

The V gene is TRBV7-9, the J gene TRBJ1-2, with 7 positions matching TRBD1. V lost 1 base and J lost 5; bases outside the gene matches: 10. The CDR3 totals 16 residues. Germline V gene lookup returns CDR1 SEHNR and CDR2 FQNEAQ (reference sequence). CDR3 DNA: TGTGCCAGCAGCTTAGGGGTGGGGACAGTGGTTTATGGCTACACCTTC. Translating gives CASSLGVGTVVYGYTF.

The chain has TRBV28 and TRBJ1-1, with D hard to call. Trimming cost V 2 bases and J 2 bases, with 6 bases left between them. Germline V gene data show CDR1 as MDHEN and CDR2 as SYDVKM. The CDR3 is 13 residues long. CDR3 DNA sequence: TGTGCCAGCAGTTTACGGTTTAACACTGAAGCTTTCTTT. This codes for CASSLRFNTEAFF.

In DNA, the CDR3 is TGTGCCAGCAGTTTATCACAGGTCCCTGGGGCCAACGTCCTGACTTTC. It yields the protein CASSLSQVPGANVLTF. The chain employs TRBV27 and TRBJ2-6; D is possibly TRBD1 (5 bases). CDR1 and CDR2 from the germline V gene are MNHEY and SMNVEV (reference sequence). There are 16 residues in the CDR3. Trimming cost V 0 bases and J 2 bases, with 8 bases left between them.

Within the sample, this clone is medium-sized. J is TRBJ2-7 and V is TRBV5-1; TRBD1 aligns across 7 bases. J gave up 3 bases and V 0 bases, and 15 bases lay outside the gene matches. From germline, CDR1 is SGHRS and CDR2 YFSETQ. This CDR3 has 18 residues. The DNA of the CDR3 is TGCGCCAGCAGCTTGGTCGGGCTAGGGACAGCTGTATTCTACGAGCAGTACTTC. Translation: CASSLVGLGTAVFYEQYF.

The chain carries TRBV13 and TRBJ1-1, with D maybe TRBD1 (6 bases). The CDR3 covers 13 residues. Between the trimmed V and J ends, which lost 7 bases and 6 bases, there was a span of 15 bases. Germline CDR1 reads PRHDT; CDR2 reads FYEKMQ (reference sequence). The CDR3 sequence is CASNKQGRPEAFF. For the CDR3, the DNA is TGTGCCAGCAACAAACAGGGACGTCCTGAAGCTTTCTTT.

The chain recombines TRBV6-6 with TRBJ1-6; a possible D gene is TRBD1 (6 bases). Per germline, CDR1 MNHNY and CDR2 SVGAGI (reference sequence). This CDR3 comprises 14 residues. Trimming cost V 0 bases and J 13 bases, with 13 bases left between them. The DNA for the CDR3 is TGTGCCAGCAGTTACTCGATTGACAGGTTCCCCCTCCACTTT. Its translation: CASSYSIDRFPLHF.

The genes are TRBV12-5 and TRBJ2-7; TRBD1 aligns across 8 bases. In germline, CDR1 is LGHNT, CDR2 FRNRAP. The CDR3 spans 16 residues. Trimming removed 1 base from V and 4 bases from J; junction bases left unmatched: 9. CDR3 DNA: TGTGCTAGTGGTTTGGCCTCGGGACAGGCATCGTACGAGCAGTACTTC. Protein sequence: CASGLASGQASYEQYF.